What follows are 25 T cell receptor beta chains derived from one specimen sequenced in a study of T cell repertoires in cytomegalovirus infection. TCRdb itself ran the reads through MiXCR, one entry per CDR3 protein. In the table there are approximately 320,000 distinct CDR3 sequences, 8% to 9.5% of which are singletons. Material for sequencing was PBMCs. These receptors all come from a human donor in good health (CMV status not recorded). Some clones in this sample may be carry-over from other donors' samples.

This chain joins TRBV29-1 and TRBJ2-7; TRBD1 aligns across 8 bases. The junction had 6 bases not matched to a gene; V was cut back by 7 bases and J by 4 bases. CDR3 size: 12 residues. Germline CDR1 and CDR2: SQVTM and ANQGSEA. CDR3 bases: TGCAGCGCTAGGACAGGGCCTTACGAGCAGTACTTC. Translating it yields CSARTGPYEQYF.

This clonotype was counted between two and nine times. The V and J genes are TRBV6-6 and TRBJ1-4, with TRBD1 matching 8 bases. The CDR3 is 17 amino acids. CDR1 and CDR2 from the germline V gene are MNHNY and SVGAGI (reference sequence). The V gene end was trimmed by 2 bases and the J gene end by 1 base; junction bases not matched to a gene: 6. The CDR3 nucleotides are TGTGCCAGCAGTTACCGACGAGGGACAGGAACTAATGAAAAACTGTTTTTT. Translating gives CASSYRRGTGTNEKLFF.

The chain recombines TRBV4-2 with TRBJ1-3; maybe TRBD1 (5 bases). Germline values: CDR1 LGHNA, CDR2 YNFKEQ. Trimming took off 4 bases at V and 0 bases at J, with 19 bases between the two ends. The CDR3 is 18 amino acids. The CDR3 coding sequence is TGTGCCAGCAGCCCGCAAGGGGACTTCCAAGGCTCTGGAAACACCATATATTTT. Translation gives CASSPQGDFQGSGNTIYF.

This clonotype was picked up a small number of times. The chain carries TRBV7-2 and TRBJ1-2; D not certain. The germline V gene has CDR1 SGHTA and CDR2 FQGNSA. Trimming took 7 bases from V and 0 from J, leaving 6 bases between them. The CDR3 runs 12 residues. CDR3 DNA: TGTGCCAGCACCGGGGCTAACTATGGCTACACCTTC. It yields the protein CASTGANYGYTF.

This clonotype was detected only a few times. The chain couples TRBV7-2 to TRBJ1-2, with D unresolved. The CDR3 is made up of 13 amino acids. The V end was cut by 2 bases, the J end by 7 bases, with 11 bases between. The germline V gene has CDR1 SGHTA and CDR2 FQGNSA. The CDR3 bases are TGTGCCAGCAGCTTATCGGCGAGGAGTGGCTACACCTTC. Encoded protein: CASSLSARSGYTF.

The table lists this clonotype with a few counts. The J gene is TRBJ1-1, the V gene TRBV5-6, with D unresolved. This CDR3 is built from 14 residues. Deletions cut 5 bases from V and 3 bases from J, with 14 bases between. CDR1 is SGHDT, CDR2 YYEEEE, per germline. CDR3 bases: TGTGCCAGCAGTTTCACCCGTTGGGACACTGAAGCTTTCTTT. Translation gives CASSFTRWDTEAFF.

The rearrangement links TRBV20-1 to TRBJ1-1; 10 nucleotides agree with TRBD1. The V segment lost 6 bases and the J segment 3 bases; nucleotides outside the gene matches: 4. The germline V gene has CDR1 DFQATT and CDR2 SNEGSKA (reference sequence). The CDR3 sequence is 13 residues long. The CDR3 coding sequence is TGCAGTGCAATGGACAGGGGGGACACTGAAGCTTTCTTT. This gives the protein CSAMDRGDTEAFF.

This clonotype was seen repeatedly, ten times or more. This sequence joins TRBV7-8 and TRBJ2-2, with a weak D call TRBD1 (6 bases). The CDR3 is made up of 16 amino acids. CDR1 SGHVS and CDR2 FQNEAQ come from the germline V gene. V lost 3 bases, J lost 2 bases, and 13 bases lay in between. CDR3 loop: CASSFPRTANTGELFF. Written as DNA, the CDR3 is TGTGCCAGCAGCTTCCCGAGGACAGCAAACACCGGGGAGCTGTTTTTT.

This clonotype was seen a few times. The chain couples TRBV2 to TRBJ2-7; D might be TRBD1 (5 bases). The germline CDR1 and CDR2 sequences are SNHLY and FYNNEI. This CDR3 contains 11 residues. Trimming took 6 bases from V and 5 from J, leaving 8 bases between them. CDR3 DNA: TGTGCCAGCAGGCGACAGCACGAGCAGTACTTC. It translates to CASRRQHEQYF.

The chain uses TRBV25-1 and TRBJ1-1; D remains ambiguous. Germline V lookup: CDR1 MGHDK, CDR2 SYGVNS. V was cut by 4 bases and J by 4 bases, with 7 bases left in between. The CDR3 has 12 amino acids. CDR3 in DNA: TGTGCCAGCAGTGGCCACAGCACTGAAGCTTTCTTT. Its protein is CASSGHSTEAFF.

This clonotype was recorded at least ten times. The junction departs from germline at one end; a sequencing error may be responsible. This chain uses TRBV7-9 with TRBJ2-1; 8 positions agree with TRBD1. This CDR3 is 14 amino acids long. The germline gives CDR1 SEHNR, CDR2 FQNEAQ (reference sequence). CDR3 loop: CASSLGSNPLDRVF. Written as DNA, the CDR3 is TGTGCCAGCAGCTTAGGAAGCAATCCCTTGGACAGGGTCTTC.

A few counts support this clonotype. V gene TRBV6-1 combines with J gene TRBJ2-4, with a possible D match to TRBD1 (6 bases). Trimming shortened V by 9 bases and J by 0 bases, and 18 bases separated the two germline ends. There are 16 residues in the CDR3. The V gene's germline CDR1 is MNHNS and CDR2 SASEGT. The CDR3 here is CASSVETGLAKNIQYF. The CDR3 DNA sequence: TGTGCCAGTTCGGTGGAAACAGGGTTAGCCAAAAACATTCAGTACTTC.

This clonotype has at least ten counts. The rearrangement uses TRBV7-3 and TRBJ1-4, with 8 bases that match TRBD1. Looked up from germline, CDR1 is SGHTA and CDR2 is FQGTGA. The CDR3 is made up of 15 amino acids. The V and J ends lost 5 bases and 7 bases, in that order; junction bases with no gene match: 9. The CDR3 nucleotides read TGTGCCAGCAGCCCTCAGGGGGCCCGAGGTGAAAAACTGTTTTTT. The encoded protein is CASSPQGARGEKLFF. The full variable domain, in which reference TRBV7-3 and TRBJ1-4 provide the parts outside the CDR3, is GAGVSQTPSNKVTEKGKYVELRCDPISGHTALYWYRQSLGQGPEFLIYFQGTGAADDSGLPNDRFFAVRPEGSVSTLKIQRTERGDSAVYLCASSPQGARGEKLFFGSGTQLSVL.

CDR3 protein: CASTLAEFSYEQYF. The DNA of the CDR3 is TGTGCCAGCACTCTAGCGGAGTTTTCCTACGAGCAGTACTTC. V usage is TRBV9 and J usage is TRBJ2-7; 7 bases agree with TRBD2. This CDR3 region has 14 residues. CDR1 SGDLS and CDR2 YYNGEE come from the germline V gene. V lost 6 bases to trimming and J lost 1 base; unmatched junction nucleotides: 7. Combining the CDR3 with reference TRBV9 and TRBJ2-7 gives the whole variable domain DSGVTQTPKHLITATGQRVTLRCSPRSGDLSVYWYQQSLDQGLQFLIQYYNGEERAKGNILERFSAQQFPDLHSELNLSSLELGDSALYFCASTLAEFSYEQYFGPGTRLTVT.

At least ten counts were recorded for this clonotype. V and J are TRBV7-2 and TRBJ2-2; TRBD1 matches at 7 bases. V gave up 3 bases and J gave up 5 bases; unmatched junction bases: 3. CDR1 and CDR2 from the germline V gene are SGHTA and FQGNSA. The CDR3 has 14 residues. DNA for the CDR3: TGTGCCAGCAGCTTTTTACAGGGGACCGGGGAGCTGTTTTTT. This sequence encodes CASSFLQGTGELFF.

The gene calls are TRBV7-8 and TRBJ2-5; the D gene is possibly TRBD2 (7 bases). Trimming stripped 5 bases from V and 5 bases from J, with 15 bases between. This CDR3 region has 14 residues. Germline assignment: CDR1 SGHVS and CDR2 FQNEAQ. The CDR3 DNA reads TGTGCCAGCAGCCCGCGGGGGCCCAGCGAGACCCAGTACTTC. Amino acids: CASSPRGPSETQYF.

This clonotype has only a few counts. The V call is TRBV5-4, the J call TRBJ2-5; TRBD2 matches at 15 bases. Germline V gives CDR1 SGHNT, CDR2 YYREEE (reference sequence). The CDR3 loop spans 15 amino acids. V lost 7 bases and J lost 5; bases outside the gene matches: 6. The DNA for the CDR3 is TGTGCCAGCGGACTAGCGGGAGGGCCGGGGGAGACCCAGTACTTC. Translated, it gives CASGLAGGPGETQYF.

This clonotype was picked up many times. This chain joins TRBV6-6 and TRBJ2-5; 10 positions match TRBD2. Germline V gives CDR1 MNHNY, CDR2 SVGAGI (reference sequence). The CDR3 is 14 amino acids. V lost 4 bases and J lost 4; bases outside the gene matches: 3. CDR3: CASSSSGGLETQYF. DNA of the CDR3: TGTGCCAGCAGTTCTAGCGGGGGTTTAGAGACCCAGTACTTC.

This clonotype was seen repeatedly, ten times or more. The rearrangement joins TRBV11-2 to TRBJ1-5; TRBD1 might be the D (6 bases). The V end was cut by 0 bases, the J end by 7 bases, with 13 bases between. CDR1 and CDR2 (germline): SGHAT, FQNNGV. CDR3 length equals 15 residues. CDR3 sequence reads: CASSLEGARGQPQHF. CDR3 DNA: TGTGCCAGCAGCTTAGAGGGGGCGAGAGGACAGCCCCAGCATTTT.

This clonotype was detected ten times or more. This chain links TRBV28 with TRBJ1-5; the D gene is possibly TRBD1 (5 bases). CDR3 length: 15 residues. From germline, CDR1 is MDHEN and CDR2 SYDVKM. The ends were cut back, 8 bases at V and 3 bases at J, with 17 bases in the middle. The CDR3 protein is CASRVAGGINQPQHF. The CDR3 region has the DNA TGTGCCAGCCGAGTGGCCGGGGGAATCAATCAGCCCCAGCATTTT. The full variable domain, its missing parts supplied by reference TRBV28 and TRBJ1-5, is DVKVTQSSRYLVKRTGEKVFLECVQDMDHENMFWYRQDPGLGLRLIYFSYDVKMKEKGDIPEGYSVSREKKERFSLILESASTNQTSMYLCASRVAGGINQPQHFGDGTRLSIL.

This clonotype was detected ten times or more. The genes are TRBV12-3 or TRBV12-4 and TRBJ2-5; D perhaps matches TRBD2 (6 bases). The V gene lost 7 bases and the J gene lost 4 bases, with 13 bases spanning the gap. CDR3 length equals 13 residues. This CDR3 is CASTLTAGETQYF. The DNA for the CDR3 is TGTGCCAGCACCCTAACAGCGGGAGAGACCCAGTACTTC.

This chain uses TRBV20-1 with TRBJ1-5; D could derive from TRBD1 or TRBD2 (5 bases each). The DNA end is a closer match to TRBJ2-3, so the J assignment may be wrong. The CDR3 is 14 residues long. The germline V gene encodes CDR1 DFQATT and CDR2 SNEGSKA (reference sequence). This chain's CDR3 is CSAILPGSNQPQYF. The CDR3 DNA reads as TGCAGTGCTATCCTGCCAGGGAGCAATCAGCCCCAGTATTTT.

This chain connects TRBV29-1 to TRBJ2-1; D unclear. Germline-derived CDR1 and CDR2 are SQVTM and ANQGSEA. CDR3 length: 15 residues. V was clipped by 4 bases and J by 0 bases, with 13 bases between them. CDR3 DNA sequence: TGCAGCGTTGGCCTCTCGTCGAGCTCCTACAATGAGCAGTTCTTC. It codes for CSVGLSSSSYNEQFF.

This clonotype was seen repeatedly, ten times or more. The chain recombines TRBV2 with TRBJ2-1; D remains unclear. CDR3 size: 15 residues. Germline values: CDR1 SNHLY, CDR2 FYNNEI. Between the trimmed V and J ends, which lost 6 bases and 0 bases, there was a span of 12 bases. CDR3 DNA sequence: TGTGCCAGCAGAGTCGAAAGGAGCTCCTACAATGAGCAGTTCTTC. Translating it yields CASRVERSSYNEQFF.

The V call is TRBV7-9, the J call TRBJ2-5; D is possibly TRBD2 (7 bases). CDR3 length equals 12 residues. The germline gives CDR1 SEHNR, CDR2 FQNEAQ (reference sequence). Between the trimmed V and J ends, which lost 3 bases and 12 bases, there was a span of 14 bases. The CDR3 loop reads CASSFQGREEYF. As DNA, the CDR3 is TGTGCCAGCAGCTTTCAGGGGAGGGAGGAGTACTTC.